This TCR beta chain emerged from a study of T cells in localized non-small cell lung cancer. The assay was immunoSEQ multiplex PCR, and TCRdb's table has in-frame clones only and misses some. The data contain about 9,800 clones, around 41% of them singletons. V trimming: 3 bases; J trimming: 3 bases; junction bases outside the gene matches: 3. The CDR3 totals 16 residues. Germline CDR1 and CDR2: SGHNT and YENEEA. This clone was picked up a small number of times. This TCR was sampled from a woman aged 35 to 70 with stage I lung adenocarcinoma. V usage is TRBV11-3 and J usage is TRBJ2-1; 12 bases align to TRBD1. The starting material was lymph node tissue, obtained before any cancer treatment. Here the CDR3 reads CASSLGDRGLYNEQFF. DNA for the CDR3: TGTGCCAGCAGCTTGGGGGACAGGGGGCTCTACAATGAGCAGTTCTTC. Together with reference TRBV11-3 and TRBJ2-1, the CDR3 gives the full variable domain: EAGVVQSPRYKIIEKKQPVAFWCNPISGHNTLYWYLQNLGQGPELLIRYENEEAVDDSQLPKDRFSAERLKGVDSTLKIQPAELGDSAVYLCASSLGDRGLYNEQFFGPGTRLTVL.